Sequencing of this T cell receptor (beta chain) was carried out in a study of blood T cells in healthy people across ages (dated by TCRdb to between 2014 and 2017). For the study in its entirety: In model experiments, template switching captured about one uniquely barcoded TCR beta cDNA molecule for every two T cells. To track age-related changes in TCR beta repertoire diversity, the study relied on deep sequencing normalized with unique cDNA molecular identifiers. For two donors (one aged 18 to 29 and one aged 80 or older), the study analyzed two additional independent replicas of 1 million unique cDNA reads from the same blood draw. Donors of different ages were randomly distributed across sequencing lanes to avoid experimental bias. The donors were divided into four age groups: young (average around 17 years), middle-aged (approximately 39), aged (approximately 64) and long-lived (82).

The CDR3 has 14 amino acids, counting the end cysteine and phenylalanine. Only CDR3 DNA remains: 42 bases, in frame from the first base. The germline V gene (reference sequence) sets CDR1 to LGHDT and CDR2 to YNNKEL. Deletion took 0 bases off V and 2 bases off J, with a span of 8 bases between the germline ends. Donors were about 36 systemically healthy Caucasian individuals from Russia aged 6 to 90 years. Around 10 milliliters of peripheral blood were drawn from each donor into EDTA-treated Vacutainer tubes. PBMCs were isolated by Ficoll-Paque density-gradient centrifugation, with at least 6 million obtained per sample. Trizol reagent was used to extract total RNA from the PBMCs, yielding at least 6 micrograms per sample. For every donor, flow cytometry on a PBMC aliquot measured the percentage of naive CD45RAhigh/CD27high T cells. About this clonotype: There is no known antigen for this receptor. One base away there is no much larger clone; base qualities are not given.

The protocol used for the library was 5' RACE. Instrument on record: Illumina HiSeq 2500. The second PCR ran for roughly 7 to 12 cycles and used a J-beta primer mix along with a sample-barcoded 5' primer. Each TCR beta cDNA molecule received a unique molecular identifier from a template-switch 5' adaptor carrying 12 random nucleotides. At least 2.5 million CDR3-containing paired-end reads were obtained from each sample. All of the RNA was converted into first-strand cDNA using the Mint cDNA synthesis kit, with a TRBC-specific oligonucleotide serving as the primer. Following uracil-DNA glycosylase treatment, all cDNA underwent a first 18-cycle PCR with the universal primers M1SS and BC2_uni_R. The source study handled its data this way. For normalization, 1 million high-quality reads, each with a distinct molecular identifier, were randomly selected from each sample. Reads with shared molecular identifiers were discarded instead of being binned into consensus sequences. MiTCR, set to a Q25 quality threshold and the strictest error-elimination algorithm, was used for CDR3 identification, clonotype clustering and error correction. A nonparametric unseen species model with Euler transformation was used to estimate a lower bound on total TCR beta diversity. TCRdb reran the public reads through fastp at Q25 and MiXCR, keeping productive beta chains. All rows with the same CDR3 protein become a single entry with the most common DNA and genes. V and J calls and clone size were set by TCRdb, not the authors. Within this sample are about 800,000 distinct CDR3 sequences, with about 62% of them counted one time only. Clones ranked in the top ten supply approximately 21% of the sample.

General findings and caveats noted by the study authors: Estimates of total diversity based on one million sequenced T cells were considered lower bounds and underestimates. The percentage of naive T cells measured by flow cytometry correlated strongly with observed TCR beta diversity. Bulk unsorted PBMC profiling prevented conclusive comparison of naive and antigen-experienced compartments. Compared with the aged group, more naive CD4+ T cells, fewer expanded clones and increased TCR diversity were shown by the long-lived group, suggesting age selection. Observed TCR beta diversity per million T cells fell roughly linearly with age, and a significant reduction was already apparent by age roughly 40. Because donor CMV infection status was unknown, age-related changes in expanded clonotypes were potentially confounded.

Sequencing was carried out using blood. The TCR was taken from a man aged 30 to 39 in good health. The rearrangement combines TRBV3-1 with TRBJ2-7; TRBD2 is a possible D gene, resting on 5 matching bases. DNA sequence: TGTGCCAGCAGCCAAGACGGACTTCCCTACGAGCAGTACTTC. This yields the protein CASSQDGLPYEQYF.